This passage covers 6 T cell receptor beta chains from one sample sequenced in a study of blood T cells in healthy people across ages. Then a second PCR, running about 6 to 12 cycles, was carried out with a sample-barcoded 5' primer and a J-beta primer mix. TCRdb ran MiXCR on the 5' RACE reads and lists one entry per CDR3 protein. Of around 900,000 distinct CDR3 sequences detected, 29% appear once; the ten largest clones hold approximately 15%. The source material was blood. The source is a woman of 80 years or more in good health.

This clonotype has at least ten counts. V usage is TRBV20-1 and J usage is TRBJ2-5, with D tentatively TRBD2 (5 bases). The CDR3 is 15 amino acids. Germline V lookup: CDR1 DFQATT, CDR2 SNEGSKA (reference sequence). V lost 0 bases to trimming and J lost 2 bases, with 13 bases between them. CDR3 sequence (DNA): TGCAGTGCTAGAGATTCCGGACTGCCTCAAGAGACCCAGTACTTC. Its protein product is CSARDSGLPQETQYF.

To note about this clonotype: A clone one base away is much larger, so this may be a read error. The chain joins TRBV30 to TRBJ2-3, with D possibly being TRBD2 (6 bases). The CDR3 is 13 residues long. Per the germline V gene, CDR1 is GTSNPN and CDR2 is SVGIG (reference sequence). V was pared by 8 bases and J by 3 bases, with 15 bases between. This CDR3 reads CARGGRATDTQYF. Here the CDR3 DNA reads TGTGCCCGGGGAGGTAGGGCAACAGATACGCAGTATTTT.

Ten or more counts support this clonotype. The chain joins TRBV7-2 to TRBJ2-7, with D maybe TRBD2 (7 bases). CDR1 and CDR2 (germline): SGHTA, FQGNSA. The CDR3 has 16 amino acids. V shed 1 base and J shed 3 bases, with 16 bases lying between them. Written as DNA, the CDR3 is TGTGCCAGCAGCTTAGTCTTTGGGGGGGCCCTCTACGAGCAGTACTTC. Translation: CASSLVFGGALYEQYF.

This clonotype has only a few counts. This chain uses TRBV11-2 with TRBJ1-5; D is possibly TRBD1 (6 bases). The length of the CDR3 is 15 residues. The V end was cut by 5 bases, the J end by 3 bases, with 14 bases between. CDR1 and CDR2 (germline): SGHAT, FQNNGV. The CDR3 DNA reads TGTGCCAGCAGCCCGGACAGCCATTTCAATCAGCCCCAGCATTTT. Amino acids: CASSPDSHFNQPQHF.

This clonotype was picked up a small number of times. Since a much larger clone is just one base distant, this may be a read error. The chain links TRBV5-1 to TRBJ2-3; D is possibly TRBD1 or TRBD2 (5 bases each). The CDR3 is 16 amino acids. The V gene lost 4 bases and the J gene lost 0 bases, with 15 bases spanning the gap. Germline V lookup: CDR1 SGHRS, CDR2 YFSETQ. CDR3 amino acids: CASSPRGDSSTDTQYF. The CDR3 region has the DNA TGCGCCAGCAGCCCACGAGGGGATTCTAGCACAGATACGCAGTATTTT. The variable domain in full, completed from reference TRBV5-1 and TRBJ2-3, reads KAGVTQTPRYLIKTRGQQVTLSCSPISGHRSVSWYQQTPGQGLQFLFEYFSETQRNKGNFPGRFSGRQFSNSRSEMNVSTLELGDSALYLCASSPRGDSSTDTQYFGPGTRLTVL.

As DNA, the CDR3 is TGTGCCAGCAGTTATCCTGCAGCGGGGGGGCAAGAGACCCAGTACTTC. This codes for CASSYPAAGGQETQYF. The chain employs TRBV7-6 and TRBJ2-5; the match to TRBD2 covers 10 bases. There are 16 residues in the CDR3. Germline V gene data show CDR1 as SGHVS and CDR2 as FNYEAQ. V shed 6 bases and J 2 bases; nucleotides not matched to a gene: 9.